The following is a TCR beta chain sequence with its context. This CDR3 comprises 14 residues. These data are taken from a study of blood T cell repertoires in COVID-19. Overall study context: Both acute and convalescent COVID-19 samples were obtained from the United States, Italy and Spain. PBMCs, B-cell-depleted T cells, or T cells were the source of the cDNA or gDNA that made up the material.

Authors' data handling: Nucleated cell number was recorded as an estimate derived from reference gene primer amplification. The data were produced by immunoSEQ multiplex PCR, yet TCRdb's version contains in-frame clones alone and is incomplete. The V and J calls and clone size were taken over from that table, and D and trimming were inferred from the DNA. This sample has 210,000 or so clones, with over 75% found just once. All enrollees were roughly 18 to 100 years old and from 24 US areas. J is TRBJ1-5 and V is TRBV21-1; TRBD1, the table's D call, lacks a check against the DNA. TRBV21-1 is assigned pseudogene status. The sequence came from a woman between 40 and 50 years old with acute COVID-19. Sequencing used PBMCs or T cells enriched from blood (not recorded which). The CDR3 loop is CASRAGTVNQPQHF. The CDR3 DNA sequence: TGTGCCAGCAGGGCCGGGACAGTCAATCAGCCCCAGCATTTT.